Listed below are T cell receptor beta chains from one sample, sequenced in a study of brain T cells in children with intractable seizures. The repertoire was sequenced with immunoSEQ multiplex PCR; TCRdb's copy has only in-frame clones and lacks some. The sample contains hundreds of thousands of clones, 93% of which appear only once. The sample consisted of peripheral blood, taken less than 6 months after surgery. The receptors were sampled from a boy in the first two years of life with tuberous sclerosis and intractable seizures. Each CDR3 is given with its conserved first and last residue. The order of the fields is J gene, CDR3 length, V gene, D gene, clone size, CDR3 protein, CDR3 DNA. A D gene is named only where the DNA matches it firmly. Size is omitted from some rows. Given values are once, few, many or a class for expanded clones.

J gene: TRBJ2-2; CDR3 length: 17; V gene: TRBV7-6; D gene: .; clone size: .; CDR3 protein: CASSLQYMQISSGELFF; CDR3 DNA: TGTGCCAGCAGCTTACAGTACATGCAAATCTCCTCCGGGGAGCTGTTTTTT
J gene: TRBJ2-1; CDR3 length: 14; V gene: TRBV14; D gene: .; clone size: .; CDR3 protein: CASSTPGSYNEQFF; CDR3 DNA: TGTGCCAGCAGCACCCCGGGCTCCTACAATGAGCAGTTCTTC
J gene: TRBJ2-2; CDR3 length: 12; V gene: TRBV7-9; D gene: .; clone size: .; CDR3 protein: CYGGANTGELFF; CDR3 DNA: TGCTACGGAGGGGCGAACACCGGGGAGCTGTTTTTT
J gene: TRBJ2-1; CDR3 length: 15; V gene: TRBV5-4; D gene: TRBD2; clone size: .; CDR3 protein: CASSFGGGSYNEQFF; CDR3 DNA: TGTGCCAGCAGCTTCGGCGGGGGGTCCTACAATGAGCAGTTCTTC
J gene: TRBJ1-6; CDR3 length: 15; V gene: TRBV11-2; D gene: TRBD1; clone size: once; CDR3 protein: CASSRGTGYNSPLHF; CDR3 DNA: TGTGCCAGCAGCCGGGGGACAGGTTATAATTCACCCCTCCACTTT
J gene: TRBJ1-1; CDR3 length: 16; V gene: TRBV7-2; D gene: .; clone size: .; CDR3 protein: CASSLRGARMNTEAFF; CDR3 DNA: TGTGCCAGCAGCTTACGGGGGGCGCGTATGAACACTGAAGCTTTCTTT
J gene: TRBJ1-3; CDR3 length: 13; V gene: TRBV25-1; D gene: .; clone size: .; CDR3 protein: CASSWTAGNTIYF; CDR3 DNA: TGTGCCAGCAGTTGGACTGCTGGAAACACCATATATTTT
J gene: TRBJ1-1; CDR3 length: 12; V gene: TRBV27; D gene: TRBD1; clone size: .; CDR3 protein: CASSFRQGKAFF; CDR3 DNA: TGTGCCAGCAGTTTCCGACAGGGAAAAGCTTTCTTT
J gene: TRBJ2-3; CDR3 length: 15; V gene: TRBV5-6; D gene: .; clone size: .; CDR3 protein: CASSLPRGGTDTQYF; CDR3 DNA: TGTGCCAGCAGCTTGCCCAGGGGAGGCACAGATACGCAGTATTTT
J gene: TRBJ1-1; CDR3 length: 15; V gene: TRBV4-1; D gene: .; clone size: .; CDR3 protein: CASSQVVRGGTEAFF; CDR3 DNA: TGCGCCAGCAGCCAAGTTGTCAGGGGTGGGACTGAAGCTTTCTTT
J gene: TRBJ2-5; CDR3 length: 14; V gene: TRBV14; D gene: .; clone size: .; CDR3 protein: CASSQAPEQETQYF; CDR3 DNA: TGTGCCAGCAGCCAAGCTCCAGAGCAAGAGACCCAGTACTTC
J gene: TRBJ2-2; CDR3 length: 11; V gene: TRBV29-1; D gene: .; clone size: once; CDR3 protein: CSVQGSGELFF; CDR3 DNA: TGCAGCGTGCAGGGATCCGGGGAGCTGTTTTTT
J gene: TRBJ1-1; CDR3 length: 13; V gene: TRBV21-1; D gene: .; clone size: .; CDR3 protein: CASSRGANTEAFF; CDR3 DNA: TGTGCCAGCAGCAGGGGTGCTAACACTGAAGCTTTCTTT
J gene: TRBJ2-5; CDR3 length: 13; V gene: TRBV6-5; D gene: .; clone size: .; CDR3 protein: CASSKSSVETQYF; CDR3 DNA: TGTGCCAGCAGTAAATCTAGCGTTGAGACCCAGTACTTC
J gene: TRBJ2-2; CDR3 length: 17; V gene: TRBV30; D gene: TRBD2; clone size: .; CDR3 protein: CAWDWGLAAGRAGELFF; CDR3 DNA: TGTGCCTGGGACTGGGGACTAGCGGCAGGGAGAGCCGGGGAGCTGTTTTTT
J gene: TRBJ2-1; CDR3 length: 14; V gene: TRBV10-2; D gene: TRBD2; clone size: .; CDR3 protein: CASTGLAGHNEQFF; CDR3 DNA: TGCGCCAGCACAGGGCTAGCGGGTCACAATGAGCAGTTCTTC